The 24 T cell receptor beta chains presented below share a single source sample, sequenced in a study of blood T cell repertoires in COVID-19. TCRdb's table, derived via immunoSEQ multiplex PCR, lists solely in-frame clones and lacks some. The sample records around 45,000 clones, approximately 90% being singletons. Source material: peripheral blood. Every receptor here comes from a man between 60 and 75 years old with active COVID-19.

The V call is TRBV5-4, the J call TRBJ2-3; D is perhaps TRBD2 (5 bases). The CDR3 spans 15 residues. CDR1 SGHNT and CDR2 YYREEE come from the germline V gene (reference sequence). Deletions cut 3 bases from V and 0 bases from J, with 11 bases between. The CDR3 DNA is TGTGCCAGCAGCTGGGAGAGCGGAAGCACAGATACGCAGTATTTT. Amino acids: CASSWESGSTDTQYF. Combining the CDR3 with reference TRBV5-4 and TRBJ2-3 gives the whole variable domain ETGVTQSPTHLIKTRGQQVTLRCSSQSGHNTVSWYQQALGQGPQFIFQYYREEENGRGNFPPRFSGLQFPNYSSELNVNALELDDSALYLCASSWESGSTDTQYFGPGTRLTVL.

The genes are TRBV18 and TRBJ1-4; 7 nucleotides line up with TRBD1. The V segment lost 3 bases and the J segment 8 bases; nucleotides outside the gene matches: 9. CDR1 is KGHSH and CDR2 is LQKENI in the germline V gene. There are 15 residues in the CDR3. This CDR3 reads CASSPRDQGGEKLFF. CDR3 nucleotides: TGTGCCAGCTCACCGCGGGACCAGGGGGGAGAAAAACTGTTTTTT. Together with reference TRBV18 and TRBJ1-4, the CDR3 gives the full variable domain: NAGVMQNPRHLVRRRGQEARLRCSPMKGHSHVYWYRQLPEEGLKFMVYLQKENIIDESGMPKERFSAEFPKEGPSILRIQQVVRGDSAAYFCASSPRDQGGEKLFFGSGTQLSVL.

The rearrangement joins TRBV7-2 to TRBJ1-1; no clear D. The CDR3 loop spans 15 amino acids. V shed 3 bases and J shed 1 base, with 12 bases lying between them. CDR1 and CDR2 (germline): SGHTA, FQGNSA. This CDR3 reads CASSFATTANTEAFF. The CDR3 nucleotides are TGTGCCAGCAGCTTTGCAACCACAGCGAACACTGAAGCTTTCTTT.

The genes are TRBV28 and TRBJ1-4, with 8 bases aligning to TRBD1. J was trimmed by 7 bases and V by 6 bases; bases with no gene match: 4. Germline lookup yields CDR1 MDHEN and CDR2 SYDVKM. This CDR3 is 13 amino acids long. This chain's CDR3 is CASRDRAGEKLFF. The CDR3 DNA follows: TGTGCCAGCAGGGACAGGGCGGGTGAAAAACTGTTTTTT. Full variable domain (rest looked up from reference TRBV28 and TRBJ1-4): DVKVTQSSRYLVKRTGEKVFLECVQDMDHENMFWYRQDPGLGLRLIYFSYDVKMKEKGDIPEGYSVSREKKERFSLILESASTNQTSMYLCASRDRAGEKLFFGSGTQLSVL.

CDR3 protein: CASSSRGPYEQYF. CDR3 bases: TGCGCCAGCAGCTCCAGGGGGCCCTACGAGCAGTACTTC. The chain is built from TRBV5-1 and TRBJ2-7; TRBD1 aligns across 8 bases. The V gene end was trimmed by 3 bases and the J gene end by 2 bases; junction bases not matched to a gene: 1. The CDR3 extends over 13 amino acids. The germline V gene has CDR1 SGHRS and CDR2 YFSETQ. Combining the CDR3 with reference TRBV5-1 and TRBJ2-7 gives the whole variable domain KAGVTQTPRYLIKTRGQQVTLSCSPISGHRSVSWYQQTPGQGLQFLFEYFSETQRNKGNFPGRFSGRQFSNSRSEMNVSTLELGDSALYLCASSSRGPYEQYFGPGTRLTVT.

This rearrangement joins TRBV5-4 to TRBJ2-1; TRBD1 aligns across 9 bases. The trim removed 4 bases at V and 8 bases at J, leaving 13 bases unmatched. This CDR3 has 16 residues. Per germline, CDR1 SGHNT and CDR2 YYREEE (reference sequence). The DNA for the CDR3 is TGTGCCAGCAGCCCAATGGACAGGGGCCGTCGTGATGAGCAGTTCTTC. Amino acids: CASSPMDRGRRDEQFF.

This clone was seen a single time. This rearrangement joins TRBV6-5 to TRBJ2-7; possible D gene TRBD1, 5 bases. There are 15 residues in the CDR3. The V end was cut by 6 bases, the J end by 2 bases, with 17 bases between. Germline-derived CDR1 and CDR2 are MNHEY and SVGAGI. In DNA form, the CDR3 reads TGTGCCAGCAGGCCGTCGACAGCTCGAGCCTACGAGCAGTACTTC. Translation: CASRPSTARAYEQYF.

The chain uses TRBV5-1 and TRBJ2-7, with D uncertain. This CDR3 is built from 15 residues. Germline V gives CDR1 SGHRS, CDR2 YFSETQ. V lost 0 bases to trimming and J lost 5 bases, with 15 bases between them. The chain's CDR3 is CASSLAAASLDEQYF. The CDR3, as DNA: TGCGCCAGCAGCTTGGCCGCGGCCTCTCTCGACGAGCAGTACTTC.

This chain uses TRBV27 with TRBJ1-1, with D perhaps matching TRBD1 (5 bases). Germline CDR1 reads MNHEY; CDR2 reads SMNVEV (reference sequence). This CDR3 spans 11 amino acids. The V and J ends lost 8 bases and 10 bases respectively, with 14 bases between them. Written as DNA, the CDR3 is TGTGCCAGCGTTTCGGGGGGGGTAGCTTTCTTT. This gives the protein CASVSGGVAFF.

This chain uses TRBV4-2 with TRBJ2-4, with 7 nucleotides matching TRBD2. Looked up from germline, CDR1 is LGHNA and CDR2 is YNFKEQ. V shed 1 base, J shed 1 base, and the junction held 10 bases outside the gene matches. This CDR3 is built from 18 residues. Here the CDR3 DNA reads TGTGCCAGCAGCCAAGCCTCCCCCAGCGGGGTGGCCAAAAACATTCAGTACTTC. This codes for CASSQASPSGVAKNIQYF.

Concerning this clone: One junction end does not reproduce the germline sequence, and a read error may be involved. The J gene is TRBJ2-7, the V gene TRBV20-1; D perhaps matches TRBD2 (6 bases). CDR3 length: 11 residues. From germline, CDR1 is DFQATT and CDR2 SNEGSKA (reference sequence). The CDR3 is CSARDGRRENF. CDR3 DNA sequence: TGCAGTGCTAGAGATGGGCGACGGGAGAACTTC.

The rearrangement uses TRBV13 and TRBJ2-3, with 13 positions matching TRBD2. Germline assignment: CDR1 PRHDT and CDR2 FYEKMQ (reference sequence). The CDR3 totals 18 residues. The V gene end was trimmed by 5 bases and the J gene end by 0 bases; junction bases not matched to a gene: 8. The CDR3 sequence: CASSKNWGLAGSTDTQYF. In DNA, the CDR3 is TGTGCCAGCAGCAAAAACTGGGGACTAGCGGGGAGCACAGATACGCAGTATTTT.

The J gene is TRBJ2-1, the V gene TRBV10-1, with 12 nucleotides matching TRBD2. The CDR3 is 17 amino acids. Trimming cost V 6 bases and J 2 bases; bases outside gene matches: 8. Germline lookup yields CDR1 WNHNN and CDR2 SYGVQD (reference sequence). CDR3 region: CASSLLAGGGTYNEQFF. The CDR3 region has the DNA TGCGCCAGCAGCCTACTAGCGGGAGGAGGCACCTACAATGAGCAGTTCTTC.

The chain combines TRBV4-1 with TRBJ2-1; 8 bases map to TRBD2. V shed 0 bases and J 14 bases; nucleotides not matched to a gene: 3. The CDR3 runs to 12 residues. In germline, CDR1 is MGHRA, CDR2 YSYEKL. CDR3 in DNA: TGCGCCAGCAGCCAAGATGTCGGGGGGGAGTTCTTC. Translated, it gives CASSQDVGGEFF.

Ten or more counts support this clone. The chain combines TRBV28 with TRBJ2-7, with 7 bases lining up with TRBD2. The germline V gene has CDR1 MDHEN and CDR2 SYDVKM. CDR3 length equals 12 residues. Unmatched junction bases numbered 0, after V lost 2 bases and J lost 5 bases. The CDR3 DNA reads TGTGCCAGCAGTTTAGGGGGGGACGAGCAGTACTTC. Encoded protein: CASSLGGDEQYF.

This sequence joins TRBV24-1 and TRBJ2-1; 7 bases map to TRBD1. The junction had 7 bases not matched to a gene; V was cut back by 0 bases and J by 6 bases. The CDR3 contains 16 residues. Germline V lookup: CDR1 KGHDR, CDR2 SFDVKD. The CDR3 spells CATSDLVPRDSNEQFF. The DNA for the CDR3 is TGTGCCACCAGTGATTTGGTCCCCCGGGACAGCAATGAGCAGTTCTTC.

This chain uses TRBV6-1 with TRBJ2-3, with 8 bases lining up with TRBD2. The V gene's germline CDR1 is MNHNS and CDR2 SASEGT. The junction had 6 bases not matched to a gene; V was cut back by 3 bases and J by 4 bases. There are 15 residues in the CDR3. CDR3 sequence: CASSDREGRADTQYF. The DNA for the CDR3 is TGTGCCAGCAGTGACCGGGAGGGCCGGGCAGATACGCAGTATTTT.

V and J are TRBV10-1 and TRBJ2-6; D might be TRBD1 (6 bases). Germline V gene sequence: CDR1 WNHNN, CDR2 SYGVQD (reference sequence). The CDR3 runs 14 residues. The V and J ends lost 0 bases and 16 bases respectively, with 16 bases between them. The CDR3 nucleotides are TGCGCCAGCAGTGAGTCCCACAGGGATTGGCTTCTGACTTTC. It specifies CASSESHRDWLLTF.

This chain's CDR3 is CASSLEGGQPQHF. The DNA of the CDR3 is TGCGCCAGCAGCTTGGAGGGGGGGCAGCCCCAGCATTTT. The gene calls are TRBV5-1 and TRBJ1-5, with a possible D match to TRBD1 (6 bases). The CDR3 is 13 amino acids. Per germline, CDR1 SGHRS and CDR2 YFSETQ. Trimming removed 0 bases at V and 7 bases at J, with 8 bases between.

V and J are TRBV7-2 and TRBJ2-7; 10 bases are shared with TRBD2. V lost 1 base to trimming and J lost 5 bases; unmatched junction nucleotides: 5. Germline CDR1 and CDR2: SGHTA and FQGNSA. CDR3 length: 15 amino acids. This CDR3 is CASSLESGGAHEQYF. DNA of the CDR3: TGTGCCAGCAGCTTAGAAAGCGGGGGGGCCCACGAGCAGTACTTC.

The chain links TRBV4-1 to TRBJ2-7; tentative D call: TRBD2 (7 bases). Germline values: CDR1 MGHRA, CDR2 YSYEKL. The CDR3 has 17 residues. V lost 1 base and J 0 bases, leaving 16 bases between the germline ends. CDR3: CASSQGLGGGASYEQYF. Written as DNA, the CDR3 is TGCGCCAGCAGCCAAGGCCTAGGAGGGGGGGCCTCCTACGAGCAGTACTTC.

This clone occurred once. V is TRBV5-8 and J is TRBJ1-6; D perhaps matches TRBD1 (6 bases). The germline V gene encodes CDR1 SGHTS and CDR2 YDEGEE. Between the trimmed V and J ends, which lost 4 bases and 9 bases, there was a span of 17 bases. The CDR3 totals 15 residues. The CDR3: CASSPRDRGSSPLHF. As DNA, the CDR3 is TGTGCCAGCAGCCCGAGAGATAGGGGGAGTTCACCCCTCCACTTT.

The gene calls are TRBV2 and TRBJ2-1; 14 bases match TRBD2. The CDR3 runs to 16 residues. The junction had 14 bases not matched to a gene; V was cut back by 7 bases and J by 12 bases. CDR1 and CDR2 (germline): SNHLY, FYNNEI. The CDR3 here is CASTVDVGLAGVGQFF. For the CDR3, the DNA is TGTGCCAGCACCGTTGACGTGGGACTAGCGGGAGTAGGGCAGTTCTTC.

The CDR3 protein is CASLPGSHTEAFF. DNA of the CDR3: TGTGCCAGCCTTCCCGGGTCCCACACTGAAGCTTTCTTT. V and J are TRBV6-5 and TRBJ1-1; D is ambiguous. CDR1 is MNHEY and CDR2 is SVGAGI in the germline V gene. This CDR3 comprises 13 residues. Trimming cost V 8 bases and J 3 bases, with 13 bases left between them.